These T cell receptor beta chains were read from a single sample in a study of cytomegalovirus exposure and HLA in healthy donors. Data came from immunoSEQ multiplex PCR; TCRdb stores just in-frame clones and leaves some out. Among fewer than 200,000 clones, 76% were seen once, and the ten largest hold about 0.8%. Sequenced: PBMCs. These receptors were obtained from a female donor in good health and CMV-seronegative. The CDR3 runs from the conserved cysteine through the conserved F or W. The order of the fields is J gene, CDR3 length, clone size, D gene, V gene, CDR3 protein, CDR3 DNA. The D gene is left open where the match is weak. The size field is filled for only some rows; it gives once, few, many or a size class.

TRBJ1-2	13	.	TRBD1	TRBV7-3	CASSPGTGDDYTF	TGTGCCAGCAGCCCTGGGACAGGGGACGACTACACCTTC
TRBJ2-5	14	.	.	TRBV27	CASSLSRVSETQYF	TGTGCCAGCAGTTTATCTCGCGTGTCGGAGACCCAGTACTTC
TRBJ1-6	14	.	.	TRBV5-1	CASSFRGAGSPLHF	TGCGCCAGCAGCTTCAGGGGCGCGGGTTCACCCCTCCACTTT
TRBJ2-6	17	.	.	TRBV7-2	CASSLEGVGSGANVLTF	TGTGCCAGCAGCTTAGAAGGGGTGGGTTCTGGGGCCAACGTCCTGACTTTC
TRBJ2-7	15	.	TRBD2	TRBV7-3	CASSKGTSGSYEQYF	TGTGCCAGCAGTAAGGGGACTAGCGGGAGTTACGAGCAGTACTTC
TRBJ2-6	16	.	.	TRBV6-4	CASSDQQGSGANGLTF	TGTGCCAGCAGTGACCAACAGGGTTCTGGGGCCAACGGCCTGACTTTC
TRBJ1-2	12	.	.	TRBV9	CASSVGLYGYTF	TGTGCCAGCAGCGTAGGACTTTATGGCTACACCTTC
TRBJ1-4	14	few	.	TRBV6-5	CASKTGSTNEKLFF	TGTGCCAGCAAAACCGGGTCGACTAATGAAAAACTGTTTTTT
TRBJ1-6	13	.	.	TRBV6-4	CATRRVYNSPLHF	TGTGCCACGCGACGGGTCTATAATTCACCCCTCCACTTT
TRBJ2-7	15	.	.	TRBV27	CASSSGLLYSYEQYF	TGTGCCAGCAGTTCAGGGCTACTATACTCCTACGAGCAGTACTTC
TRBJ2-1	14	.	TRBD1	TRBV29-1	CSVEYGTGGKEQFF	TGCAGCGTTGAATACGGGACAGGGGGTAAGGAGCAGTTCTTC
TRBJ2-3	14	.	.	TRBV10-3	CAISETGRADTQYF	TGTGCCATCAGTGAGACAGGGAGGGCAGATACGCAGTATTTT
TRBJ1-5	15	.	.	TRBV6-5	CASSYGRDSNQPQHF	TGTGCCAGCAGTTATGGGAGGGATAGCAATCAGCCCCAGCATTTT
TRBJ2-3	16	few	TRBD2	TRBV7-2	CASSLLAGAGTDTQYF	TGTGCCAGCAGCTTATTAGCGGGAGCAGGAACAGATACGCAGTATTTT
TRBJ2-7	15	.	TRBD2	TRBV30	CAWSVAGLAGGEQYF	TGTGCCTGGAGTGTAGCAGGACTAGCGGGGGGAGAGCAGTACTTC
TRBJ2-7	17	few	TRBD2	TRBV9	CASGGLAGGPKGNGQYF	TGTGCCAGCGGGGGACTAGCGGGAGGCCCCAAAGGTAATGGGCAGTACTTC
TRBJ1-1	13	.	.	TRBV10-3	CAISESPQLKAFF	TGTGCCATCAGTGAGTCGCCCCAACTAAAAGCTTTCTTT
TRBJ1-2	15	.	.	TRBV9	CASSPGGVRDYGYTF	TGTGCCAGCAGCCCAGGAGGGGTGAGGGACTATGGCTACACCTTC
TRBJ2-2	21	.	TRBD2	TRBV4-3	CASSPVGGLAGGGVNTGELFF	TGCGCCAGCAGCCCAGTCGGGGGACTAGCGGGAGGGGGAGTCAACACCGGGGAGCTGTTTTTT
TRBJ1-2	16	.	.	TRBV4-3	CASSQVEGGGARNYTF	TGCGCCAGCAGCCAAGTTGAGGGGGGAGGGGCGAGGAACTACACCTTC
TRBJ1-4	15	.	TRBD1	TRBV7-2	CASSNGDRTNEKLFF	TGTGCCAGCAGCAATGGGGACAGGACTAATGAAAAACTGTTTTTT
TRBJ2-7	14	.	.	TRBV7-2	CASSSGTPSYEQYF	TGTGCCAGCAGCTCCGGGACACCTTCCTACGAGCAGTACTTC
TRBJ2-7	15	.	TRBD2	TRBV6-5	CASSSLAGGPYEQYF	TGTGCCAGCAGCAGTCTAGCGGGGGGGCCCTACGAGCAGTACTTC
TRBJ1-2	14	few	.	TRBV7-2	CASSPAGSREGYTF	TGTGCCAGCAGCCCGGCCGGTTCGAGGGAGGGCTACACCTTC
TRBJ2-1	14	.	.	TRBV29-1	CSALSGAQYNEQFF	TGCAGCGCCCTTTCTGGGGCCCAATACAATGAGCAGTTCTTC
TRBJ2-1	16	.	TRBD1	TRBV9	CASRGESGDRVNEQFF	TGTGCCAGCAGAGGCGAGTCAGGGGACAGGGTCAATGAGCAGTTCTTC
TRBJ2-1	16	few	TRBD1	TRBV18	CASSLIQGAFYNEQFF	TGTGCCAGCTCCCTGATTCAGGGGGCCTTCTACAATGAGCAGTTCTTC
TRBJ2-1	12	few	TRBD2	TRBV29-1	CSGAGAYNEQFF	TGCAGCGGGGCGGGGGCCTACAATGAGCAGTTCTTC
TRBJ1-5	14	.	.	TRBV10-3	CAISYDRSNQPQHF	TGTGCCATCAGTTACGACAGGAGCAATCAGCCCCAGCATTTT
TRBJ1-1	14	.	.	TRBV5-4	CASSTIDLRTEAFF	TGTGCCAGCAGTACGATCGATTTGCGGACTGAAGCTTTCTTT
TRBJ2-7	16	once	TRBD1	TRBV7-6	CASSLVGGQSSYEQYF	TGTGCCAGCAGCTTAGTAGGGGGCCAGAGCTCCTACGAGCAGTACTTC
TRBJ2-3	16	.	.	TRBV9	CASSVGERFITDTQYF	TGTGCCAGCAGCGTAGGCGAGCGGTTTATCACAGATACGCAGTATTTT
TRBJ1-1	12	.	TRBD1	TRBV5-1	CASSLEGARAFF	TGCGCCAGCAGTTTGGAGGGGGCTCGAGCTTTCTTT
TRBJ2-1	20	few	TRBD2	TRBV4-1	CASSQDWGSTSVSSYNEQFF	TGCGCCAGCAGCCAAGATTGGGGCAGTACTAGCGTGAGCTCCTACAATGAGCAGTTCTTC
TRBJ2-1	19	.	TRBD2	TRBV7-9	CASNLPGLASVGVFIEQFF	TGTGCCAGCAACCTCCCGGGACTAGCATCCGTCGGGGTATTTATTGAGCAGTTCTTC
TRBJ2-3	14	once	.	TRBV30	CAWIARASTDTQYF	TGTGCCTGGATTGCCAGGGCAAGCACAGATACGCAGTATTTT
TRBJ2-5	17	.	TRBD2	TRBV11-1	CASSLGGRAGEQETQYF	TGTGCCAGCAGCTTAGGAGGGAGGGCCGGCGAACAAGAGACCCAGTACTTC
TRBJ1-1	13	.	.	TRBV11-2	CASSLGFEGSAFF	TGTGCCAGCAGCTTAGGATTTGAGGGTTCGGCTTTCTTT
TRBJ2-1	16	once	.	TRBV4-3	CASSQDGGSSYNEQFF	TGCGCCAGCAGCCAAGATGGGGGCAGCTCCTACAATGAGCAGTTCTTC
TRBJ1-1	16	.	.	TRBV27	CASSLARLLGHTEAFF	TGTGCCAGCAGTTTAGCGAGACTCCTGGGGCACACTGAAGCTTTCTTT
TRBJ2-2	16	.	TRBD1	TRBV5-4	CASSRWTGGGVGELFF	TGTGCCAGCAGCCGATGGACAGGGGGAGGCGTCGGGGAGCTGTTTTTT
TRBJ1-1	16	few	TRBD1	TRBV5-1	CASSLRQGGGSTEAFF	TGCGCCAGCAGCTTAAGACAGGGCGGGGGGAGCACTGAAGCTTTCTTT
TRBJ2-2	13	.	.	TRBV7-3	CASSLRLNGELFF	TGTGCCAGCAGCTTAAGGCTTAACGGGGAGCTGTTTTTT
TRBJ2-1	15	.	.	TRBV7-2	CASSLALPGRNEQFF	TGTGCCAGCAGCTTAGCGCTTCCAGGGAGGAATGAGCAGTTCTTC
TRBJ1-2	15	.	TRBD1	TRBV7-9	CASSPRQGRHDGYTF	TGTGCCAGCAGCCCCCGACAGGGAAGGCACGACGGCTACACCTTC